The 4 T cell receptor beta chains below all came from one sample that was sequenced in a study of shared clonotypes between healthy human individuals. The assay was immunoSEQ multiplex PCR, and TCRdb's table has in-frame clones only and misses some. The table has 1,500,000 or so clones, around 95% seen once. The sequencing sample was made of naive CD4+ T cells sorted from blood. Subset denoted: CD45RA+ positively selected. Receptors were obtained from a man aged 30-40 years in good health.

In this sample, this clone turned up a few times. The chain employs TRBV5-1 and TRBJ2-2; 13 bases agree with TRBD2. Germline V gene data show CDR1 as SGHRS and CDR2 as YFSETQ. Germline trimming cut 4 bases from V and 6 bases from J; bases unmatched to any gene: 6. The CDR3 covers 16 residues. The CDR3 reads CASSNGLAGASGELFF. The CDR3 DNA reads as TGCGCCAGCAGCAACGGACTAGCGGGGGCATCCGGGGAGCTGTTTTTT.

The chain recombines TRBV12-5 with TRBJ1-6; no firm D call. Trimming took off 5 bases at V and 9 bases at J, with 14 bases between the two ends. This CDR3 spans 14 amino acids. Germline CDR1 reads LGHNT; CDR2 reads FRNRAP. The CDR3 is CASGTWEGGSPLHF. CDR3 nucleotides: TGTGCTAGTGGTACGTGGGAGGGAGGTTCACCCCTCCACTTT.

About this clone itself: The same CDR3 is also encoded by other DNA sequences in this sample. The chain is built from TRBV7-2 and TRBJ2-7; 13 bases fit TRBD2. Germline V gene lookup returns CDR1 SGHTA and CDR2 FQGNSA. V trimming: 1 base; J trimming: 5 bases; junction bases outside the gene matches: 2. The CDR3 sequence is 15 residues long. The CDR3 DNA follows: TGTGCCAGCAGCTTAGAGGGACTAGCGGGAAACGAGCAGTACTTC. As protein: CASSLEGLAGNEQYF.

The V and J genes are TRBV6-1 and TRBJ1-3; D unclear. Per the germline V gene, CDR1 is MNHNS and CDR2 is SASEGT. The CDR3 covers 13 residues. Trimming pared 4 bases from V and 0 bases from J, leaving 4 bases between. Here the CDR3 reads CASSASSGNTIYF. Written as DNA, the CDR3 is TGTGCCAGCAGTGCGTCCTCTGGAAACACCATATATTTT.